The rows below give T cell receptor beta chains drawn from one sample of a study of T cells in Graves' hyperthyroidism and ophthalmopathy. In TCRdb, the multiplex PCR reads were re-called with MiXCR into one record per CDR3 protein. The repertoire consists of 350,000 to 400,000 distinct CDR3 sequences, with approximately 15% occurring once and the leading ten covering 9.5% to 11%. The sequenced material came from blood. These receptors originate from a woman aged 60-75 years with Graves' hyperthyroidism. Each CDR3 is given with its conserved first and last residue. The order of the fields is V gene, clone size, D gene, J gene, CDR3 DNA, CDR3 protein. The D gene is left open where the match is weak. Size is stated for part of the rows, as once, few or many counts, or as a class when the clone is expanded.

TRBV7-2,many,-,TRBJ2-1,TGTGCCAGCAGCTTTAACACCGCCAATGAGCAGTTCTTC,CASSFNTANEQFF
TRBV6-1,few,-,TRBJ1-1,TGTGCCAGCAGTTCTTACGCTGAAGCTTTCTTT,CASSSYAEAFF
TRBV19,many,-,TRBJ1-1,TGTGCCAGTAGTCAAACGGTTCGGGGCACGGGAGCTTTCTTT,CASSQTVRGTGAFF
TRBV7-2,many,TRBD2,TRBJ2-1,TGTGCCAGCAGTTTTACTAGCGGCGAGTACAATGAGCAGTTCTTC,CASSFTSGEYNEQFF
TRBV7-9,many,TRBD2,TRBJ2-7,TGTGCCAGCAGCTCCGGACTAGCTTACGAGCAGTACTTC,CASSSGLAYEQYF
TRBV19,few,-,TRBJ2-7,TGTGCCAGTAGTTCGGGACCGCACCCAACTACGAGTGAGCAGTACTTC,CASSSGPHPTTSEQYF
TRBV4-1,-,TRBD1,TRBJ1-1,TGCGCCAGCAGCGCAACATACAGGGGCCCGAGGACTGAAGCTTTCTTT,CASSATYRGPRTEAFF
TRBV2,many,TRBD1,TRBJ2-5,TGTGCCAGCGGGGGACAGGTTCAAGAGACCCAGTACTTC,CASGGQVQETQYF
TRBV19,few,-,TRBJ2-3,TGTGCCAGTAGTATAAGGGGAGGAGATACGCAGTATTTT,CASSIRGGDTQYF
TRBV24-1,many,TRBD2,TRBJ2-3,TGTGCCACCAGGTCTGTTGCGGGAGGAGGCACAGATACGCAGTATTTT,CATRSVAGGGTDTQYF
TRBV10-3,few,-,TRBJ1-2,TGTGCCACCGGACAAAACTCTAACTATGGCTACACCTTC,CATGQNSNYGYTF
TRBV6-4,many,TRBD1,TRBJ1-1,TGTGCCAGCAGAGGGACAGGGCGTACGAACACTGAAGCTTTCTTT,CASRGTGRTNTEAFF
TRBV5-1,-,TRBD2,TRBJ2-1,TGCGCCAGCAGCTTGGGACTAGCGGGGGACGATGAGCAGTTCTTC,CASSLGLAGDDEQFF
TRBV12-3/TRBV12-4,few,-,TRBJ1-6,TGTGCCAGCAGTTTGATTGGGGTACCTAATTCACCCCTCCACTTT,CASSLIGVPNSPLHF
TRBV5-4,-,TRBD2,TRBJ2-2,TGTGCCAGCAGCTCGGGACTAGCGGGAGGAGTGTCCGGGGAGCTGTTTTTT,CASSSGLAGGVSGELFF
TRBV20-1,-,-,TRBJ2-1,TGCAGTGCTAGAGGTCCGCTAGCGAGACACAATGAGCAGTTCTTC,CSARGPLARHNEQFF
TRBV19,many,-,TRBJ1-5,TGTGCCAGTAGTATAGATATAGGAGGGGGCAATCAGCCCCAGCATTTT,CASSIDIGGGNQPQHF
TRBV2,many,-,TRBJ2-7,TGTGCCAGCAGTGAAGACGCCTCCTACGAGCAGTACTTC,CASSEDASYEQYF
TRBV6-1,many,-,TRBJ1-1,TGTGCCAGCGGCCTTACAGTGAACACTGAAGCTTTCTTT,CASGLTVNTEAFF
TRBV7-2,many,TRBD2,TRBJ2-5,TGTGCCAGCAGCCGACATAGGACTAGCGGGGACCAAGAGACCCAGTACTTC,CASSRHRTSGDQETQYF
TRBV5-5,many,-,TRBJ2-1,TGTGCCAGCAGCTTGGAACCGACAGGCTTCACGTCCTACAATGAGCAGTTCTTC,CASSLEPTGFTSYNEQFF
TRBV7-2,-,-,TRBJ2-2,TGTGCCAGCAGCCGTTACACCGGGGGGCTGTTTTTT,CASSRYTGGLFF
TRBV6-6,-,TRBD1,TRBJ1-2,TGTGCCAGCAGTTTGGTGGGACAGGGGGATGGCTACACCTTC,CASSLVGQGDGYTF
TRBV12-3/TRBV12-4,-,TRBD1,TRBJ2-3,TGTGCCAGCAGTACAGGGGGGCCCGATACGCAGTATTTT,CASSTGGPDTQYF
TRBV7-2,once,-,TRBJ2-2,TGTGCCAGCAGCTTATTCCAGTCCACCGGGGAGCTGTTTTTT,CASSLFQSTGELFF
TRBV28,many,TRBD2,TRBJ2-3,TGTGCCAGCAGGGCTAGCGGGAGCGGGAATACGCAGTATTTT,CASRASGSGNTQYF
TRBV11-2,many,TRBD1,TRBJ2-7,TGTGCCAGCAGACCGGGACAGGGGCCGGAGTGGGGGTTTTACGAGCAGTACTTC,CASRPGQGPEWGFYEQYF
TRBV29-1,-,TRBD1,TRBJ1-2,TGCAGCGTTGACGGGACAGGGTCACACTATGGCTACACCTTC,CSVDGTGSHYGYTF
TRBV29-1,few,TRBD2,TRBJ2-3,TGCAGCGCCCAGGGAGGGAGCGGGCCAGATACGCAGTATTTT,CSAQGGSGPDTQYF
TRBV5-1,-,TRBD2,TRBJ2-5,TGCGCCAGCAGCAGGGGCCGGACTAGCGGGAAAGAGACCCAGTACTTC,CASSRGRTSGKETQYF
TRBV7-9,many,-,TRBJ2-7,TGTGCCAGCAGCTTAGAGGGGGGTGACTTCTCCTACGAGCAGTACTTC,CASSLEGGDFSYEQYF
TRBV7-6,many,TRBD2,TRBJ2-3,TGTGCCAGCAGCCCCCGGACTAGCGGGATGGCAAATACGCAGTATTTT,CASSPRTSGMANTQYF
TRBV20-1,many,-,TRBJ1-1,TGCAGTGCTAGAGGCGACGGGTACACTGAAGCTTTCTTT,CSARGDGYTEAFF
TRBV9,-,-,TRBJ1-2,TGTGCCAGCAGCGGAGGCGGGCACCCCAACTATGGCTACACCTTC,CASSGGGHPNYGYTF
TRBV9,few,-,TRBJ1-4,TGTGCCAGCAGCGGATTCCGGGACGGTTATGAAAAACTGTTTTTT,CASSGFRDGYEKLFF
TRBV7-2,many,TRBD2,TRBJ2-1,TGTGCCAGCAGCTTAAGATCCGGGAGGGTTTATAGCTCCTACAATGAGCAGTTCTTC,CASSLRSGRVYSSYNEQFF
TRBV6-1,many,TRBD1,TRBJ1-5,TGTGCCAGCAACCTGGGACAGGGGGGCAATCAGCCCCAGCATTTT,CASNLGQGGNQPQHF
TRBV12-3/TRBV12-4,many,-,TRBJ2-1,TGTGCCAGCAAAGAGTCGACGGACAATGAGCAGTTCTTC,CASKESTDNEQFF
TRBV6-5,many,TRBD2,TRBJ2-1,TGTGCCAGCAGTTACACCCTCCGCGGGGAGGGGATCTACAATGAGCAGTTCTTC,CASSYTLRGEGIYNEQFF
TRBV10-3,-,-,TRBJ1-1,TGTGCCATCAGTGAGAATGTTTATGAAGCTTTCTTT,CAISENVYEAFF
TRBV18,many,TRBD1,TRBJ2-4,TGTGCCAGCTCTACAGGGGTGGCCAAAAACATTCAGTACTTC,CASSTGVAKNIQYF
TRBV12-3/TRBV12-4,many,TRBD1,TRBJ2-3,TGTGCCAGCAGCGACAGGGACCCCACAGATACGCAGTATTTT,CASSDRDPTDTQYF
TRBV12-3/TRBV12-4,many,-,TRBJ2-1,TGTGCCAGCAGTTGGACTCGACTGGATGAGCAGTTCTTC,CASSWTRLDEQFF
TRBV27,many,-,TRBJ1-6,TGTGCCAGCAGTCACTTCTACCGGGGCCAGGGTAATTCACCCCTCCACTTT,CASSHFYRGQGNSPLHF
TRBV30,-,-,TRBJ2-1,TGTGCCTGGAGTGGGACGAGCTCCTACAATGAGCAGTTCTTC,CAWSGTSSYNEQFF
TRBV6-2/TRBV6-3,many,-,TRBJ2-1,TGTGCCACCAAAGATAGCGGAACCTACAATGAGCAGTTCTTC,CATKDSGTYNEQFF
TRBV6-1,many,-,TRBJ2-5,TGTGCCAGCCTGGCAGAGACCCAGTACTTC,CASLAETQYF
TRBV19,few,-,TRBJ2-7,TGTGCCAGTACTCCCGGGCCCATCTACGAGCAGTACTTC,CASTPGPIYEQYF
TRBV7-8,many,-,TRBJ2-7,TGTGCCAGCAGCTTAGAACACCTCTACGAGCAGTACTTC,CASSLEHLYEQYF
TRBV7-9,many,TRBD2,TRBJ2-7,TGTGCCAGCAGCTTGACTAGCGGGAGATTCGAGCAGTACTTC,CASSLTSGRFEQYF
TRBV6-1,many,TRBD1,TRBJ2-5,TGTGCCAGCAGTGGGACAGGGCCGGCGGAGACCCAGTACTTC,CASSGTGPAETQYF
TRBV3-1,-,-,TRBJ2-7,TGTGCCAGCAGCCAAGTCAGTACGGCCGAGCAGTACTTC,CASSQVSTAEQYF
TRBV6-1,-,-,TRBJ1-1,TGTGCCAGCAGTAAACTAGGACCCATAAAACTGAACACTGAAGCTTTCTTT,CASSKLGPIKLNTEAFF
TRBV3-1,many,-,TRBJ1-1,TGTGCCAGCAGCCCCCCCACAGGGAACACTGAAGCTTTCTTT,CASSPPTGNTEAFF
TRBV11-3,many,-,TRBJ1-2,TGTGCCAGCAGCTTAGTGGGAAGTAGCTATGGCTACACCTTC,CASSLVGSSYGYTF
TRBV20-1,once,-,TRBJ2-7,TGCAGTGCCCTTAGGGCGGTGAGCTCCTACGAGCAGTACTTC,CSALRAVSSYEQYF
TRBV24-1,many,-,TRBJ1-1,TGTGCCACCAGTGAGGGGGTTGAAACTGAAGCTTTCTTT,CATSEGVETEAFF
TRBV11-2,-,TRBD2,TRBJ2-3,TGTGCCAGCAGCTCCTCAGCGGGAGCAACAGATACGCAGTATTTT,CASSSSAGATDTQYF
TRBV28,few,-,TRBJ1-4,TGTGCCAGCACCTTTAATACAGGGCAGACGAATGAAAAACTGTTTTTT,CASTFNTGQTNEKLFF
TRBV19,few,-,TRBJ1-2,TGTGCCAGTAGCCCCCAGTGGGGTTATGGCTACACCTTC,CASSPQWGYGYTF